Below, 5 T cell receptor beta chains from the same sample are listed, as sequenced in a study of cytomegalovirus exposure and HLA in healthy donors. With 60 Vbeta and 13 Jbeta primers, the PCR was carried out. Sequencing used immunoSEQ multiplex PCR; TCRdb keeps in-frame clones, though not all of them. The sample holds over 150,000 clones, roughly 70% seen once. The specimen was PBMCs. The receptor set was obtained from a woman aged 50 to 60 in good health and CMV-seropositive.

The rearrangement joins TRBV6-5 to TRBJ1-6; 8 positions match TRBD1. Germline CDR1 MNHEY, CDR2 SVGAGI. With V trimmed by 6 bases and J by 5 bases, 0 bases remained unmatched. The CDR3 totals 13 residues. CDR3 nucleotides: TGTGCCAGCAGGGACAGGGATAATTCACCCCTCCACTTT. Translated: CASRDRDNSPLHF.

The chain carries TRBV5-6 and TRBJ2-6; D might be TRBD1 (5 bases). Germline assignment: CDR1 SGHDT and CDR2 YYEEEE. The V gene lost 4 bases and the J gene lost 0 bases, with 17 bases spanning the gap. This CDR3 region has 18 residues. The CDR3 is CASSSDSTLFSGANVLTF. DNA for the CDR3: TGTGCCAGCAGCAGTGACAGTACCCTATTCTCTGGGGCCAACGTCCTGACTTTC.

This clone was recorded a few times. The CDR3 is CASTPWGQRGLNTEAFF. In DNA form, the CDR3 reads TGTGCCAGCACCCCTTGGGGACAAAGGGGTTTGAACACTGAAGCTTTCTTT. The chain couples TRBV7-6 to TRBJ1-1; a weak D match, TRBD1 (6 bases). Between the trimmed V and J ends, which lost 7 bases and 0 bases, there was a span of 21 bases. The V gene's germline CDR1 is SGHVS and CDR2 FNYEAQ. The CDR3 runs to 17 residues.

The J gene is TRBJ1-2, the V gene TRBV9; tentative D call: TRBD1 (6 bases). The V and J ends lost 5 bases and 4 bases respectively, with 12 bases between them. The CDR3 length is 13 residues. Germline CDR1 reads SGDLS; CDR2 reads YYNGEE. CDR3 residues: CASSRDTIYGYTF. The CDR3 DNA sequence: TGTGCCAGCAGTAGGGACACCATCTATGGCTACACCTTC.

This chain joins TRBV5-4 and TRBJ1-2; D gene uncertain. V lost 3 bases and J lost 4, with 10 bases in between. Germline CDR1 is SGHNT and CDR2 is YYREEE (reference sequence). This CDR3 comprises 13 residues. CDR3 amino acids: CASSSLASYGYTF. Written as DNA, the CDR3 is TGTGCCAGCAGCTCCTTAGCGTCCTATGGCTACACCTTC.